This TCR beta chain was recorded in a study of OX40 agonist ivuxolimab in advanced cancers. Sequenced by immunoSEQ multiplex PCR; TCRdb stores in-frame clones only, minus some. Among tens of thousands of clones listed, approximately 87% were seen once. Study-wide points: In CD8+ T cells, expanded clones were on average more numerous than in CD4+. Near-lowest levels of clonal expansion characterized partial responders at 0.1-3.0 mg/kg.

This clone was seen a single time. The antigen is unknown. The clonotype originates from an adult with an advanced solid tumor such as melanoma, head and neck, liver or kidney cancer. Sequenced material: CD4+ or CD8+ T cells sorted from blood, taken in a trial of the OX40 agonist ivuxolimab.

The DNA of the CDR3 is TGCGCCAGCAGCCCTACCTACGGGGATACGCAGTATTTT. It encodes CASSPTYGDTQYF. J is TRBJ2-3 and V is TRBV4-1; D is ambiguous. V lost 4 bases and J 6 bases, leaving 11 bases between the germline ends. The CDR3 consists of 13 residues. Germline CDR1 and CDR2: MGHRA and YSYEKL.